One and the same sample provided the 21 T cell receptor beta chains below, sequenced in a study of T cells in Graves' hyperthyroidism and ophthalmopathy. Researchers took RNA transcripts and amplified the TCR beta CDR3 regions from them. HTBI primers drove first-round RT-PCR of the TCR CDR3. TCRdb recomputed calls from the multiplex PCR reads with MiXCR, one row per CDR3 protein. The table has 300,000 to 400,000 distinct CDR3 sequences, under 25% seen once. Material: blood. The origin of the receptors is a woman aged 45-65 years with Graves' hyperthyroidism.

The genes are TRBV20-1 and TRBJ2-5, with D maybe TRBD1 (6 bases). Trimming shortened V by 6 bases and J by 7 bases, and 18 bases separated the two germline ends. This CDR3 is built from 13 residues. Germline loops: CDR1 DFQATT, CDR2 SNEGSKA (reference sequence). The CDR3, as DNA: TGCAGTGCCAACAGGGATTGGGAAGGGACCCAGTACTTC. This gives the protein CSANRDWEGTQYF.

In this sample, this clonotype turned up many times. The chain carries TRBV2 and TRBJ2-4; D ambiguous. Germline values: CDR1 SNHLY, CDR2 FYNNEI. This CDR3 contains 15 residues. The V end was cut by 6 bases, the J end by 3 bases, with 15 bases between. CDR3 loop: CASSSSRASKNIQYF. CDR3 coding DNA: TGTGCCAGCAGCTCCTCACGGGCCAGCAAAAACATTCAGTACTTC. The full variable domain, completed using reference TRBV2 and TRBJ2-4, is EPEVTQTPSHQVTQMGQEVILRCVPISNHLYFYWYRQILGQKVEFLVSFYNNEISEKSEIFDDQFSVERPDGSNFTLKIRSTKLEDSAMYFCASSSSRASKNIQYFGAGTRLSVL.

This clonotype has ten or more counts. The chain uses TRBV7-9 and TRBJ1-6; TRBD1 agrees at 8 bases. Germline V CDR1 and CDR2: SEHNR, FQNEAQ (reference sequence). The CDR3 spans 14 residues. J lost 6 bases, V lost 5 bases, and 3 bases had no gene match. The CDR3 nucleotides read TGTGCCAGCAGCGTAGGACAGGGTAATTCACCCCTCCACTTT. This encodes CASSVGQGNSPLHF. The full variable domain, its missing parts supplied by reference TRBV7-9 and TRBJ1-6, is DTGVSQNPRHKITKRGQNVTFRCDPISEHNRLYWYRQTLGQGPEFLTYFQNEAQLEKSRLLSDRFSAERPKGSFSTLEIQRTEQGDSAMYLCASSVGQGNSPLHFGNGTRLTVT.

This clonotype was counted many times. V is TRBV28 and J is TRBJ1-4; D ambiguous. The germline V and J ends were trimmed by 2 bases and 8 bases, with 12 bases remaining between them. Germline CDR1 MDHEN, CDR2 SYDVKM. The CDR3 spans 14 residues. For the CDR3, the DNA is TGTGCCAGCAGTTTAAGTGGTTTTGGGGAAAAACTGTTTTTT. Amino acids: CASSLSGFGEKLFF.

Ten or more counts support this clonotype. V gene TRBV28 combines with J gene TRBJ2-2; 7 bases fit TRBD1. Trimming at V came to 8 bases and at J to 0 bases, leaving 12 bases not matched to a gene. The germline CDR1 and CDR2 sequences are MDHEN and SYDVKM. The CDR3 is 17 amino acids. The CDR3, as DNA: TGTGCCAGCTCTCTGGTGGCCGGACAGGCGAACACCGGGGAGCTGTTTTTT. Protein: CASSLVAGQANTGELFF.

This clonotype occurred many times. This chain uses TRBV12-3 or TRBV12-4 with TRBJ2-5; D is uncertain. Trimming pared 5 bases from V and 2 bases from J, leaving 12 bases between. The CDR3 totals 14 residues. The CDR3 here is CASSRRKVQETQYF. In nucleotides, the CDR3 is TGTGCCAGCAGTCGTCGCAAGGTTCAAGAGACCCAGTACTTC.

V is TRBV5-6 and J is TRBJ2-1, with D possibly being TRBD1 or TRBD2 (5 bases each). The CDR3 totals 15 residues. Per the germline V gene, CDR1 is SGHDT and CDR2 is YYEEEE. V was trimmed by 4 bases and J by 2 bases, leaving 13 bases between them. In DNA form, the CDR3 reads TGTGCCAGCAGCCAACCGCGAGGGGCCTACAATGAGCAGTTCTTC. It encodes CASSQPRGAYNEQFF.

The chain employs TRBV6-1 and TRBJ2-7; 8 bases agree with TRBD1. Unmatched junction bases numbered 11, after V lost 5 bases and J lost 2 bases. Germline CDR1 and CDR2: MNHNS and SASEGT. There are 16 residues in the CDR3. CDR3 residues: CASSKGQGHGTYEQYF. The DNA for the CDR3 is TGTGCCAGCAGTAAAGGACAGGGCCACGGAACCTACGAGCAGTACTTC.

The V call is TRBV30, the J call TRBJ1-1; a possible D gene is TRBD1 (6 bases). V lost 4 bases to trimming and J lost 4 bases, with 13 bases between them. Germline V lookup: CDR1 GTSNPN, CDR2 SVGIG (reference sequence). CDR3 size: 13 residues. CDR3 DNA sequence: TGTGCCTGGACAGGGGAAGGGGCCACTGAAGCTTTCTTT. Translated: CAWTGEGATEAFF.

The J gene is TRBJ2-1, the V gene TRBV19; D gene ambiguous. CDR1 and CDR2 (germline): LNHDA, SQIVND (reference sequence). The CDR3 runs to 13 residues. Trimming removed 5 bases from V and 9 bases from J, with 14 bases in between. In DNA, the CDR3 is TGTGCCAGTAGTGGATTTGTCCGGACTGAGCAGTTCTTC. This gives the protein CASSGFVRTEQFF.

This clonotype has at least ten counts. The chain combines TRBV27 with TRBJ2-7; D is possibly TRBD1 or TRBD2 (7 bases each). The CDR3 has 15 residues. The germline gives CDR1 MNHEY, CDR2 SMNVEV (reference sequence). V lost 5 bases, J lost 5 bases, and 19 bases lay in between. The CDR3, as DNA: TGTGCCAGCAGTGGCCTCAGGGGGGGATTCGACGAGCAGTACTTC. Its translation: CASSGLRGGFDEQYF.

The rearrangement uses TRBV28 and TRBJ2-6; D is uncertain. Between the trimmed V and J ends, which lost 4 bases and 3 bases, there was a span of 13 bases. CDR1 is MDHEN and CDR2 is SYDVKM in the germline V gene. This CDR3 is built from 16 residues. The CDR3 loop reads CASSSPRASGANVLTF. CDR3 DNA: TGTGCCAGCAGTTCCCCCCGGGCGAGTGGGGCCAACGTCCTGACTTTC.

The J gene is TRBJ1-6, the V gene TRBV9; a possible D gene is TRBD1 (6 bases). In germline, CDR1 is SGDLS, CDR2 YYNGEE. With 4 bases removed from V and 8 bases from J, the gap between germline ends came to 16 bases. The CDR3 runs to 15 residues. The CDR3 protein is CASSQFNEGDSPLHF. CDR3 nucleotides: TGTGCCAGCAGCCAGTTTAACGAGGGGGATTCACCCCTCCACTTT.

The chain joins TRBV30 to TRBJ1-6; no clear D. V lost 1 base, J lost 0 bases, and 7 bases lay in between. The germline V gene has CDR1 GTSNPN and CDR2 SVGIG (reference sequence). The CDR3 has 15 amino acids. DNA of the CDR3: TGTGCCTGGAGTGAGGGTATCTCCTATAATTCACCCCTCCACTTT. It specifies CAWSEGISYNSPLHF. Together with reference TRBV30 and TRBJ1-6, the CDR3 gives the full variable domain: SQTIHQWPATLVQPVGSPLSLECTVEGTSNPNLYWYRQAAGRGLQLLFYSVGIGQISSEVPQNLSASRPQDRQFILSSKKLLLSDSGFYLCAWSEGISYNSPLHFGNGTRLTVT.

The table lists this clonotype with many counts. The V and J genes are TRBV3-1 and TRBJ1-1, with D possibly matching TRBD1 (6 bases). Germline V lookup: CDR1 LGHDT, CDR2 YNNKEL (reference sequence). Trimming left V 4 bases short and J 1 base short, with 13 bases between. The CDR3 totals 15 residues. The CDR3 region is CASSLSDSRNTEAFF. The CDR3 DNA sequence: TGTGCCAGCAGCCTTTCGGACAGCCGGAACACTGAAGCTTTCTTT.

The chain uses TRBV28 and TRBJ2-1; no definite D call. Germline CDR1 and CDR2: MDHEN and SYDVKM. The V end was cut by 5 bases, the J end by 5 bases, with 13 bases between. The CDR3 contains 14 residues. The CDR3 protein is CASSLSGYHNEQFF. CDR3 sequence (DNA): TGTGCCAGCAGTCTTAGTGGGTACCACAATGAGCAGTTCTTC.

The chain couples TRBV20-1 to TRBJ2-2; possibly TRBD1 for D (6 bases). The germline V gene has CDR1 DFQATT and CDR2 SNEGSKA (reference sequence). V was trimmed by 6 bases and J by 3 bases, leaving 8 bases between them. The CDR3 runs to 12 residues. This CDR3 reads CSAPGDTGELFF. The CDR3 DNA reads as TGCAGTGCACCAGGGGACACCGGGGAGCTGTTTTTT.

This chain joins TRBV7-9 and TRBJ2-7; 10 positions match TRBD1. Trimming at V came to 4 bases and at J to 7 bases, leaving 13 bases not matched to a gene. Germline CDR1 reads SEHNR; CDR2 reads FQNEAQ (reference sequence). This CDR3 has 16 amino acids. The CDR3 loop reads CASSSRQGALSREQYF. Here the CDR3 DNA reads TGTGCCAGCAGCTCCCGACAGGGGGCCCTTAGTCGGGAGCAGTACTTC.

The chain combines TRBV6-1 with TRBJ2-7; maybe TRBD1 (7 bases). Trimming shortened V by 1 base and J by 4 bases, and 23 bases separated the two germline ends. Germline V CDR1 and CDR2: MNHNS, SASEGT. The CDR3 runs to 18 residues. The CDR3 here is CASSEVRGILGGLYEQYF. Written as DNA, the CDR3 is TGTGCCAGCAGTGAAGTCAGGGGGATCCTTGGGGGGCTATACGAGCAGTACTTC.

The V call is TRBV5-1, the J call TRBJ1-3; 7 bases line up with TRBD1. V was clipped by 3 bases and J by 3 bases; unmatched bases: 3. Germline CDR1 SGHRS, CDR2 YFSETQ. CDR3 length: 14 residues. The CDR3 reads CASSYTGDGNTIYF. In DNA form, the CDR3 reads TGCGCCAGCAGCTACACAGGGGATGGAAACACCATATATTTT. The variable domain in full, completed from reference TRBV5-1 and TRBJ1-3, reads KAGVTQTPRYLIKTRGQQVTLSCSPISGHRSVSWYQQTPGQGLQFLFEYFSETQRNKGNFPGRFSGRQFSNSRSEMNVSTLELGDSALYLCASSYTGDGNTIYFGEGSWLTVV.

The chain carries TRBV5-1 and TRBJ1-1, with no clear D. There are 14 residues in the CDR3. V was pared by 6 bases and J by 3 bases, with 15 bases between. CDR1 and CDR2 (germline): SGHRS, YFSETQ. For the CDR3, the DNA is TGCGCCAGCAACCCCTTGGCCGGGTACACTGAAGCTTTCTTT. This codes for CASNPLAGYTEAFF.